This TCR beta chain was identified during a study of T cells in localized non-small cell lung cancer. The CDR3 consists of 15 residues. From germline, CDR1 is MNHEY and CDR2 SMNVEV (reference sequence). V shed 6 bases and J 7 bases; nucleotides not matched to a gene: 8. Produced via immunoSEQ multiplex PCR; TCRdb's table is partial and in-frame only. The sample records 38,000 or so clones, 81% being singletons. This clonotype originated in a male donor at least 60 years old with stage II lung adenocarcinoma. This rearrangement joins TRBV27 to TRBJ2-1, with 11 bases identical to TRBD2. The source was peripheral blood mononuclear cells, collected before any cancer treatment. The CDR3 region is CASSPLGTSGNEQFF. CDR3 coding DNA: TGTGCCAGCAGCCCCCTTGGGACTAGCGGTAATGAGCAGTTCTTC.